These 29 T cell receptor beta chains came from one sample sequenced in a study of CD8+ T cells in alopecia areata. RNA, once extracted, was reverse transcribed into cDNA for use as the sequencing template. Using immunoSEQ multiplex PCR, the repertoire was profiled, and TCRdb retains in-frame clones only, with some absent. The sample carries around 150,000 clones, around 60% recorded once. The treatment: oral pan-JAK inhibitor, 5-10 mg twice daily. This specimen was CD4+ T cells sorted from blood, taken at week 24, from a patient treated with tofacitinib. Receptor source: a human donor with alopecia areata.

The chain joins TRBV10-3 to TRBJ2-5; no definite D call. Germline CDR1 reads ENHRY; CDR2 reads SYGVKD. V gave up 10 bases and J gave up 0 bases, with 6 bases separating them. CDR3 length equals 11 residues. The CDR3 loop is CATSNQETQYF. CDR3 sequence (DNA): TGTGCCACATCGAACCAAGAGACCCAGTACTTC.

V usage is TRBV5-1 and J usage is TRBJ1-2; TRBD1 matches 8 bases. The CDR3 covers 14 residues. J was trimmed by 4 bases and V by 3 bases; bases with no gene match: 5. From germline, CDR1 is SGHRS and CDR2 YFSETQ. The CDR3 loop is CASSSLTGGYGYTF. DNA for the CDR3: TGCGCCAGCAGCTCCTTAACAGGGGGCTATGGCTACACCTTC.

This clone was detected only once. The chain joins TRBV18 to TRBJ2-5; D is undetermined. Between the trimmed V and J ends, which lost 4 bases and 2 bases, there was a span of 5 bases. The length of the CDR3 is 12 residues. The germline CDR1 and CDR2 sequences are KGHSH and LQKENI. The CDR3 DNA reads as TGTGCCAGCTCACTGGGACAAGAGACCCAGTACTTC. This encodes CASSLGQETQYF.

This clone showed up just once. The rearrangement uses TRBV15 and TRBJ1-1, with 9 bases that match TRBD1. Germline CDR1 reads LNHNV; CDR2 reads YYDKDF (reference sequence). V was pared by 1 base and J by 10 bases, with 10 bases of the junction left unmatched. CDR3 size: 15 residues. CDR3 bases: TGTGCCACCAGCAGAGGACCGGGACAGGGTGACGGAGCTTTCTTT. Its translation: CATSRGPGQGDGAFF. The full variable domain, rest sourced from reference TRBV15 and TRBJ1-1, is DAMVIQNPRYQVTQFGKPVTLSCSQTLNHNVMYWYQQKSSQAPKLLFHYYDKDFNNEADTPDNFQSRRPNTSFCFLDIRSPGLGDTAMYLCATSRGPGQGDGAFFGQGTRLTVV.

This clone is a singleton in its sample. The gene calls are TRBV30 and TRBJ1-5; the D gene is possibly TRBD1 (5 bases). The ends were cut back, 2 bases at V and 6 bases at J, with 11 bases in the middle. This CDR3 region has 13 residues. CDR1 and CDR2 from the germline V gene are GTSNPN and SVGIG (reference sequence). The CDR3 DNA follows: TGTGCCTGGAGTCCCAATGACAGTCAGCCCCAGCATTTT. Its translation is CAWSPNDSQPQHF.

V usage is TRBV5-6 and J usage is TRBJ1-5; unclear D gene. Trimming stripped 1 base from V and 6 bases from J, with 5 bases between. This CDR3 is 12 amino acids long. Germline V gives CDR1 SGHDT, CDR2 YYEEEE. CDR3 coding DNA: TGTGCCAGCAGCTTGCCCAGTCAGCCCCAGCATTTT. It specifies CASSLPSQPQHF.

This chain joins TRBV27 and TRBJ1-5; perhaps TRBD1 as D (5 bases). CDR3 length equals 13 residues. Germline V gene lookup returns CDR1 MNHEY and CDR2 SMNVEV (reference sequence). Trimming removed 4 bases at V and 7 bases at J, with 11 bases between. As DNA, the CDR3 is TGTGCCAGCAGTTCTCAGGCAGGGCAGCCCCAGCATTTT. Translated: CASSSQAGQPQHF.

This chain joins TRBV4-2 and TRBJ2-7; D call uncertain. The CDR3 is made up of 12 amino acids. V was clipped by 2 bases and J by 5 bases, with 7 bases between them. Looked up from germline, CDR1 is LGHNA and CDR2 is YNFKEQ. CDR3 nucleotides: TGTGCCAGCAGCCAAAACGCCAACGAGCAGTACTTC. Its translation: CASSQNANEQYF.

This chain connects TRBV29-1 to TRBJ2-5; D is possibly TRBD1 (5 bases). V was clipped by 4 bases and J by 9 bases, with 15 bases between them. The CDR3 spans 12 residues. Germline assignment: CDR1 SQVTM and CDR2 ANQGSEA. The CDR3 DNA reads as TGCAGCGTTGGGGGCGCCAATGTGGCCCAGTACTTC. Amino acid sequence: CSVGGANVAQYF.

The V gene is TRBV7-2, the J gene TRBJ2-3; D is unresolved. Trimming pared 2 bases from V and 3 bases from J, leaving 9 bases between. CDR1 and CDR2 (germline): SGHTA, FQGNSA. There are 14 residues in the CDR3. The CDR3 nucleotides read TGTGCCAGCAGCTTATATATCAAGACAGATACGCAGTATTTT. Its protein product is CASSLYIKTDTQYF.

The chain joins TRBV30 to TRBJ2-7; D possibly matches TRBD1 or TRBD2 (5 bases each). The CDR3 is 14 residues long. Germline CDR1 is GTSNPN and CDR2 is SVGIG (reference sequence). The V end was cut by 2 bases, the J end by 5 bases, with 16 bases between. CDR3 amino acids: CAWSSGVPRDEQYF. The CDR3 bases are TGTGCCTGGAGTTCCGGGGTACCCAGGGACGAGCAGTACTTC.

This chain links TRBV30 with TRBJ2-4; D is perhaps TRBD2 (5 bases). Germline V gene lookup returns CDR1 GTSNPN and CDR2 SVGIG (reference sequence). V gave up 0 bases and J gave up 8 bases, with 8 bases separating them. This CDR3 region has 12 residues. Here the CDR3 DNA reads TGTGCCTGGAGTGTCTCGGAGGACATTCAGTACTTC. Translation: CAWSVSEDIQYF.

This clone came up a few times. This chain uses TRBV2 with TRBJ1-1; 7 bases agree with TRBD1. After removal of 6 bases from V and 4 bases from J, the junction contained 5 bases not matched to a gene. The CDR3 spans 13 residues. Germline V gene lookup returns CDR1 SNHLY and CDR2 FYNNEI. The DNA for the CDR3 is TGTGCCAGCAGCCAGGGGGAGATCACTGAAGCTTTCTTT. It specifies CASSQGEITEAFF. Full variable domain (outside the CDR3, taken from reference TRBV2 and TRBJ1-1): EPEVTQTPSHQVTQMGQEVILRCVPISNHLYFYWYRQILGQKVEFLVSFYNNEISEKSEIFDDQFSVERPDGSNFTLKIRSTKLEDSAMYFCASSQGEITEAFFGQGTRLTVV.

This clone was seen only once. Distinct nucleotide sequences in the sample also encode this CDR3. The V and J genes are TRBV28 and TRBJ2-5; D is possibly TRBD1 (6 bases). This CDR3 has 15 amino acids. Germline CDR1 and CDR2: MDHEN and SYDVKM. Trimming removed 6 bases from V and 0 bases from J, with 14 bases in between. The CDR3 protein is CASSRLTGNQETQYF. Here the CDR3 DNA reads TGTGCCAGCAGCCGACTGACAGGAAACCAAGAGACCCAGTACTTC.

Turning to this clone: Compared with germline, one end of the junction differs, possibly owing to a read error. V usage is TRBV30 and J usage is TRBJ2-5, with a tentative D call TRBD1 (6 bases). This CDR3 is 11 amino acids long. CDR1 and CDR2 (germline): GTSNPN, SVGIG (reference sequence). DNA for the CDR3: TGTGCCTGGGGACAGTTCCCCCTAGCAGACTTC. This sequence encodes CAWGQFPLADF.

This chain connects TRBV6-1 to TRBJ2-5; TRBD2 agrees at 8 bases. V lost 7 bases and J lost 5; bases outside the gene matches: 12. The length of the CDR3 is 15 residues. Germline V gives CDR1 MNHNS, CDR2 SASEGT. In DNA form, the CDR3 reads TGTGCCAGCAAAATAACGACGGGAGGGTGGGAGACCCAGTACTTC. Amino acids: CASKITTGGWETQYF.

The V call is TRBV30, the J call TRBJ2-5; D is undetermined. V was cut by 3 bases and J by 1 base, with 6 bases left in between. CDR1 is GTSNPN, CDR2 SVGIG, per germline (reference sequence). The CDR3 length is 12 residues. CDR3 region: CAWSQLQETQYF. In DNA form, the CDR3 reads TGTGCCTGGAGCCAGCTCCAAGAGACCCAGTACTTC.

V is TRBV5-6 and J is TRBJ1-1; D is uncertain. Trimming stripped 4 bases from V and 0 bases from J, with 7 bases between. CDR1 SGHDT and CDR2 YYEEEE come from the germline V gene. This CDR3 region has 13 residues. CDR3 coding DNA: TGTGCCAGCAGCAGACCATTGAACACTGAAGCTTTCTTT. It is translated as CASSRPLNTEAFF.

V and J are TRBV28 and TRBJ2-5; the match to TRBD2 covers 12 bases. Per germline, CDR1 MDHEN and CDR2 SYDVKM. CDR3 length: 12 residues. The CDR3, as DNA: TGTCTAGCGGGGGGGCCGGGAGAGACCCAGTACTTC. This translates into CLAGGPGETQYF.

The rearrangement links TRBV30 to TRBJ2-5; D remains unclear. Trimming cost V 4 bases and J 1 base, with 7 bases left between them. In germline, CDR1 is GTSNPN, CDR2 SVGIG (reference sequence). The CDR3 contains 12 residues. CDR3 nucleotides: TGTGCCTGGAAACGGACCCAAGAGACCCAGTACTTC. Amino acids: CAWKRTQETQYF.

J is TRBJ1-1 and V is TRBV7-9; the D gene is possibly TRBD1 (6 bases). The CDR3 length is 14 residues. V dropped 6 bases and J dropped 5 bases, with 16 bases sitting between them. The germline gives CDR1 SEHNR, CDR2 FQNEAQ (reference sequence). In DNA form, the CDR3 reads TGTGCCAGCAGAGGGAGGACAGAGGGGACTGAAGCTTTCTTT. This gives the protein CASRGRTEGTEAFF.

The chain has TRBV5-1 and TRBJ2-1; D remains ambiguous. The V and J ends lost 0 bases and 5 bases respectively, with 9 bases between them. The CDR3 length is 14 residues. Looked up from germline, CDR1 is SGHRS and CDR2 is YFSETQ. The CDR3 DNA reads TGCGCCAGCAGCTTGGAATCCCCAGACAATGAGCAGTTCTTC. Protein sequence: CASSLESPDNEQFF.

Only a few counts were recorded for this clone. This chain links TRBV7-2 with TRBJ1-2; no firm D call. The V gene's germline CDR1 is SGHTA and CDR2 FQGNSA. The CDR3 is made up of 11 amino acids. V lost 5 bases to trimming and J lost 8 bases, with 9 bases between them. The CDR3 reads CASSLRWGYTF. The DNA of the CDR3 is TGTGCCAGCAGCCTCCGGTGGGGCTACACCTTC.

This clone showed up many times. The V call is TRBV2, the J call TRBJ1-1, with a tentative D call TRBD1 (5 bases). CDR1 is SNHLY and CDR2 is FYNNEI in the germline V gene. V shed 11 bases and J shed 3 bases, with 10 bases lying between them. The CDR3 extends over 11 amino acids. The CDR3 reads CAARGDTEAFF. For the CDR3, the DNA is TGTGCCGCCCGGGGGGACACTGAAGCTTTCTTT.

The chain couples TRBV30 to TRBJ2-3, with D unclear. CDR3 length: 14 amino acids. The ends were cut back, 0 bases at V and 10 bases at J, with 17 bases in the middle. In germline, CDR1 is GTSNPN, CDR2 SVGIG (reference sequence). The CDR3 sequence: CAWSVHSVGAPQYF. CDR3 nucleotide sequence: TGTGCCTGGAGTGTACATTCCGTCGGCGCACCGCAGTATTTT.

This clone occurred a few times. The chain joins TRBV29-1 to TRBJ1-1, with D possibly TRBD1 on 6 matching bases. The CDR3 spans 13 residues. Trimming stripped 5 bases from V and 1 base from J, with 11 bases between. Germline CDR1 SQVTM, CDR2 ANQGSEA. In DNA, the CDR3 is TGCAGCGTTCTGAACAGGGAGAACACTGAAGCTTTCTTT. It specifies CSVLNRENTEAFF.

The chain has TRBV14 and TRBJ2-4; TRBD1 agrees at 11 bases. CDR1 and CDR2 from the germline V gene are SGHDN and FVKESK. V trimming: 6 bases; J trimming: 6 bases; junction bases outside the gene matches: 10. The CDR3 length is 16 residues. CDR3 region: CASSLGQGDFRNIQYF. The DNA for the CDR3 is TGTGCCAGCAGTCTGGGACAGGGGGATTTCAGAAACATTCAGTACTTC.

The CDR3: CASSLVEYEQYF. CDR3 DNA sequence: TGTGCCAGCAGCTTAGTTGAGTACGAGCAGTACTTC. The chain uses TRBV13 and TRBJ2-7; D ambiguous. V lost 1 base, J lost 4 bases, and 5 bases lay in between. The length of the CDR3 is 12 residues. Germline-derived CDR1 and CDR2 are PRHDT and FYEKMQ (reference sequence).

The chain couples TRBV30 to TRBJ1-5; no firm D call. Trimming removed 1 base at V and 1 base at J, with 11 bases between. Germline assignment: CDR1 GTSNPN and CDR2 SVGIG (reference sequence). This CDR3 has 15 residues. The chain's CDR3 is CAWSGRVLSNQPQHF. The CDR3 DNA sequence: TGTGCCTGGAGTGGAAGGGTTCTCAGCAATCAGCCCCAGCATTTT. The entire variable domain, with the rest obtained from reference TRBV30 and TRBJ1-5, is as follows: SQTIHQWPATLVQPVGSPLSLECTVEGTSNPNLYWYRQAAGRGLQLLFYSVGIGQISSEVPQNLSASRPQDRQFILSSKKLLLSDSGFYLCAWSGRVLSNQPQHFGDGTRLSIL.